This paragraph covers one T cell receptor beta chain sequence. No antigen is known for it. The sample belongs to a study of CD8 T cells in Susac syndrome. Study in general: There were Susac syndrome patients who were therapy-naive at blood draw, others on corticosteroids, and others on intravenous immunoglobulin alone.

The CDR3 totals 14 residues. Trimming pared 1 base from V and 3 bases from J, leaving 11 bases between. Looked up from germline, CDR1 is SGHRS and CDR2 is YFSETQ. Study conclusions and caveats: None of the CD4+ T cell repertoires in Susac syndrome showed clonal expansion.

Random hexamers primed reverse transcription of about 0.45 to 1 ug RNA. The method of amplification for TCR beta CDR3 was immunoSEQ multiplex PCR, covering 54 Vbeta and 13 Jbeta. Using its own MiXCR run on the immunoSEQ multiplex PCR reads, TCRdb lists one record per CDR3 protein. Counted here are more than 100,000 distinct CDR3 sequences, over 90% occurring once; the ten biggest clones make up roughly 0.14%. Sample: CD4+ T cells from PBMCs. The gene calls are TRBV5-1 and TRBJ2-7; D may be TRBD2 (5 bases). The sequence came from a human donor with Susac syndrome. The CDR3 is CASSLMREGYEQYF. CDR3 DNA sequence: TGCGCCAGCAGCTTGATGAGGGAAGGCTACGAGCAGTACTTC.